The sequence of this T cell receptor (beta chain) was determined in a study of blood T cell repertoires in COVID-19. Measured with immunoSEQ multiplex PCR; TCRdb has only the in-frame clones, and not every one. Of around 76,000 clones listed, around 89% are singletons. The sequenced sample was peripheral blood. The clonotype was recovered from a man aged 55 to 70 with acute or convalescent COVID-19.

DNA of the CDR3: TGCGCCAGCAGCCCCCGGAGAGGGGGCGATGAGCAGTTCTTC. This encodes CASSPRRGGDEQFF. The V and J genes are TRBV5-1 and TRBJ2-1, with 7 positions matching TRBD1. The CDR3 covers 14 residues. CDR1 SGHRS and CDR2 YFSETQ come from the germline V gene. V shed 4 bases, J shed 8 bases, and the junction held 9 bases outside the gene matches.